This TCR beta chain was recovered during a study of T cell repertoires in cytomegalovirus infection. TCRdb reprocessed the reads via MiXCR and lists one record per CDR3 protein. The sample includes about 230,000 distinct CDR3 sequences, 22% of them seen just once. CDR3 length equals 14 residues. J gave up 7 bases and V 4 bases, and 7 bases lay outside the gene matches. Per germline, CDR1 MDHEN and CDR2 SYDVKM. A single count supports this clonotype. The chain combines TRBV28 with TRBJ1-2, with TRBD1 identical over 9 bases. Sequenced sample: CD8+ T cells from PBMCs. The TCR originated in a human donor in good health (CMV status not recorded). Some clones in this sample may be carry-over from other donors' samples. The CDR3 spells CASSSRGQGGGYTF. CDR3 DNA: TGTGCCAGCAGTTCCCGGGGACAGGGTGGTGGCTACACCTTC.